This TCR beta chain was sequenced during a study of T cell responses to AZD1222 COVID-19 vaccine. Study-level points and caveats: Spike-specific TCR breadth and depth both grew after two AZD1222 doses. Spike was spanned by vaccine-associated CD4 TCRs, with dominance at 160-218 and 743-854. A mostly white British donor set with more females was recruited, and clonal diversity was possibly underestimated. A reported finding is that nearly half of spike-specific TCRs target unmutated variant regions.

A note on this clone: Its antigen remains unknown.

Looked up from germline, CDR1 is MNHNY and CDR2 is SVGAGI (reference sequence). The length of the CDR3 is 18 residues. With 5 bases clipped from V and 1 base from J, the junction kept 12 bases outside the gene matches. Libraries were prepared by immunoSEQ multiplex PCR; TCRdb keeps only in-frame clonotypes and omits some of them. Of 130,000 to 150,000 clones detected, roughly 87% appear once; the ten largest clones hold 5.4%. The starting material was peripheral blood, obtained 28 days after the second dose of the MenACWY control vaccine. The V call is TRBV6-6, the J call TRBJ2-3; TRBD1 matches at 10 bases. The clonotype was recovered from an adult who received the MenACWY meningococcal vaccine as a control. The CDR3 nucleotides are TGTGCCAGCAGTCGGTACCTTCTAGGGACAGGGGGCACAGATACGCAGTATTTT. Translating it yields CASSRYLLGTGGTDTQYF.